The clone carrying this T cell receptor beta chain was seen only a few times. This beta chain is off target for a library built for alpha chains, so its abundance means little. Each molecule of TCR cDNA was tagged with one unique molecular identifier. TCRdb recomputed calls from the 5' RACE reads with MiXCR, one row per CDR3 protein. The data hold 4,500 to 6,500 distinct CDR3 sequences, with around 35% observed a single time. This entry belongs to a study of spatial heterogeneity in lung cancer. Study-level information: Detection of beta-chain sequences consistently exceeded that of alpha-chain sequences. Across the raw uncorrected reads, a unique TCR and UMI combination was observed, on average, more than ten times.

Time point noted: sample taken at primary tumor resection. Whole RNA, which was extracted from tumor, nontumor lung tissue or frozen PBMC, was sequenced without any cell sorting. There were 75 or so donors, all of them untreated patients with early-stage non-small cell lung cancer. This CDR3 spans 13 amino acids. J gave up 4 bases and V 5 bases, and 4 bases lay outside the gene matches. CDR1 and CDR2 (germline): SGHAT, FQNNGV. The material was PBMCs, obtained at surgery. This sequence joins TRBV11-2 and TRBJ2-7, with TRBD1 identical over 8 bases. The source of this sequence is a female donor with early-stage non-small cell lung cancer. The CDR3 bases are TGTGCCAGCAGCATGGACAGGGAGTACGAGCAGTACTTC. Amino acid sequence: CASSMDREYEQYF.